This T cell receptor (beta chain) comes out of a study of PD-1 blockade in mismatch repair-deficient tumors. Mismatch repair deficiency was confirmed in all patients, by PCR or immunohistochemistry. The TCR-sequenced patients were a few responders to pembrolizumab. Broader study findings: After pembrolizumab, tumor-resident clones rose rapidly, then generally contracted before radiologic responses.

The protocol was immunoSEQ multiplex PCR, while the TCRdb copy is restricted to in-frame clones and leaves out a portion. The sample records about 79,000 clones, roughly 80% being singletons. This CDR3 has 15 residues. J lost 7 bases, V lost 2 bases, and 4 bases had no gene match. In germline, CDR1 is SGDLS, CDR2 YYNGEE. In this sample, this clone turned up a few times. Its specificity is not known. The V gene is TRBV9, the J gene TRBJ2-2; 11 nucleotides align to TRBD2. Material: peripheral blood, obtained 44 weeks after starting pembrolizumab. The TCR was taken from an adult with mismatch repair-deficient cancer. CDR3 coding DNA: TGTGCCAGCAGCGTGACTAGCGGGACGGGCGGGGAGCTGTTTTTT. This gives the protein CASSVTSGTGGELFF.